Following are 24 T cell receptor beta chains from one sample sequenced in a study of blood T cells in healthy people across ages. A second PCR, run for about 6 to 11 cycles, used a sample-barcoded 5' primer plus a J-beta primer mix. One entry per CDR3 protein results from TCRdb running MiXCR on the 5' RACE reads. This table holds hundreds of thousands of distinct CDR3 sequences, roughly three fifths found once. The sequenced material came from blood. These receptors all come from a man between 35 and 55 years old in good health.

The chain employs TRBV13 and TRBJ2-7, with TRBD1 matching over 11 bases. The CDR3 is made up of 15 amino acids. Germline CDR1 is PRHDT and CDR2 is FYEKMQ (reference sequence). Trimming removed 2 bases from V and 4 bases from J; junction bases left unmatched: 4. The CDR3 sequence: CASSLFGTGGYEQYF. In DNA, the CDR3 is TGTGCCAGCAGCTTATTTGGGACAGGGGGTTACGAGCAGTACTTC.

In DNA, the CDR3 is TGTGCCAGCAGCTCCAAAAGAACCCCTCAAGAGACCCAGTACTTC. Translated, it gives CASSSKRTPQETQYF. This rearrangement joins TRBV5-6 to TRBJ2-5; no clear D. The V end was cut by 3 bases, the J end by 2 bases, with 14 bases between. There are 15 residues in the CDR3. The V gene's germline CDR1 is SGHDT and CDR2 YYEEEE.

The gene calls are TRBV4-2 and TRBJ1-2, with D hard to call. Trimming pared 0 bases from V and 3 bases from J, leaving 8 bases between. Germline assignment: CDR1 LGHNA and CDR2 YNFKEQ. The length of the CDR3 is 14 residues. CDR3 protein: CASSQDEGYYGYTF. The CDR3 coding sequence is TGTGCCAGCAGCCAAGATGAGGGTTACTATGGCTACACCTTC.

This chain links TRBV10-3 with TRBJ2-7; D ambiguous. Germline V gene data show CDR1 as ENHRY and CDR2 as SYGVKD. The CDR3 covers 13 residues. V lost 6 bases, J lost 3 bases, and 12 bases lay in between. DNA for the CDR3: TGTGCCATCAGCCCCGCCGGCTACTACGAGCAGTACTTC. Translated: CAISPAGYYEQYF.

This clonotype turned up a few times. The J gene is TRBJ2-7, the V gene TRBV7-9, with 12 positions matching TRBD2. V trimming: 7 bases; J trimming: 1 base; junction bases outside the gene matches: 2. Germline V lookup: CDR1 SEHNR, CDR2 FQNEAQ (reference sequence). This CDR3 is built from 14 residues. CDR3 loop: CASTTSGRSYEQYF. CDR3 bases: TGTGCCAGCACTACTAGCGGGAGGTCCTACGAGCAGTACTTC.

V and J are TRBV4-2 and TRBJ2-4, with 12 bases aligning to TRBD2. Matching the DNA end better, TRBJ2-7 makes the J call doubtful. Germline CDR1 is LGHNA and CDR2 is YNFKEQ. CDR3 length: 16 residues. CDR3 amino acids: CASSQDPSGRAGEQYF. DNA for the CDR3: TGTGCCAGCAGCCAAGATCCTAGCGGGAGGGCCGGCGAGCAGTACTTC.

This clonotype was counted between two and nine times. The chain uses TRBV12-3 or TRBV12-4 and TRBJ2-6; the D gene could be TRBD1 or TRBD2 (5 bases each). Deletions cut 8 bases from V and 4 bases from J, with 15 bases between. The CDR3 sequence is 15 residues long. The CDR3 nucleotides are TGTGCCAGCGGCTCGAGGGGTCTGGGGGCCAACGTCCTGACTTTC. It codes for CASGSRGLGANVLTF.

The V and J genes are TRBV29-1 and TRBJ1-2; D is unresolved. CDR3 length: 13 amino acids. The germline V gene has CDR1 SQVTM and CDR2 ANQGSEA. V was clipped by 4 bases and J by 5 bases, with 14 bases between them. CDR3 DNA sequence: TGCAGCGTTGTTGAGGGCCACGAATATGGCTACACCTTC. As protein: CSVVEGHEYGYTF.

V usage is TRBV7-3 and J usage is TRBJ1-1, with a weak D call TRBD1 (5 bases). V lost 5 bases and J 2 bases, leaving 9 bases between the germline ends. Germline values: CDR1 SGHTA, CDR2 FQGTGA. The CDR3 is 13 amino acids. DNA for the CDR3: TGTGCCAGCAGCGTCAGGGTCAACACTGAAGCTTTCTTT. This translates into CASSVRVNTEAFF.

This clonotype was recorded at least ten times. The chain recombines TRBV29-1 with TRBJ1-2; no firm D call. The germline V gene has CDR1 SQVTM and CDR2 ANQGSEA. This CDR3 region has 11 residues. V lost 5 bases, J lost 8 bases, and 12 bases lay in between. The CDR3 loop reads CSVSKGGGYTF. Written as DNA, the CDR3 is TGCAGCGTTTCAAAGGGAGGCGGCTACACCTTC.

Comments on this clonotype: This may arise from a read error, as a much more abundant clone is one base away. The gene calls are TRBV12-3 or TRBV12-4 and TRBJ1-1; D might be TRBD1 (5 bases). The CDR3 is 14 amino acids. Trimming left V 3 bases short and J 0 bases short, with 8 bases between. This chain's CDR3 is CASSLTVVNTEAFF. CDR3 DNA sequence: TGTGCCAGCAGTTTGACAGTCGTGAACACTGAAGCTTTCTTT.

J is TRBJ2-5 and V is TRBV6-2 or TRBV6-3; 11 bases match TRBD2. Trimming took 4 bases from V and 4 from J; bases not matched to a gene: 11. Germline V gives CDR1 MNHEY, CDR2 SVGEGT. There are 17 residues in the CDR3. CDR3 DNA sequence: TGTGCCAGCAGTTCGTTGATTCGACTAGCGGGAAGAGAGACCCAGTACTTC. Encoded protein: CASSSLIRLAGRETQYF.

The chain links TRBV3-1 to TRBJ2-5; D is undetermined. The CDR3 has 14 amino acids. CDR1 is LGHDT, CDR2 YNNKEL, per germline (reference sequence). The ends were cut back, 0 bases at V and 1 base at J, with 6 bases in the middle. This chain's CDR3 is CASSQEASQETQYF. Written as DNA, the CDR3 is TGTGCCAGCAGCCAAGAGGCCAGCCAAGAGACCCAGTACTTC.

This rearrangement joins TRBV12-3 or TRBV12-4 to TRBJ2-6, with D possibly matching TRBD1 (6 bases). Trimming removed 7 bases from V and 1 base from J, with 11 bases in between. This CDR3 contains 15 residues. CDR3 sequence: CASNRVRSGANVLTF. CDR3 in DNA: TGTGCCAGCAACAGGGTGCGATCTGGGGCCAACGTCCTGACTTTC.

The genes are TRBV7-2 and TRBJ2-3; 8 positions agree with TRBD1. The CDR3 is 17 amino acids. Looked up from germline, CDR1 is SGHTA and CDR2 is FQGNSA. J gave up 0 bases and V 2 bases, and 7 bases lay outside the gene matches. The CDR3 DNA reads as TGTGCCAGCAGCTTAAGGACAGGGCGGAGGAGCACAGATACGCAGTATTTT. It translates to CASSLRTGRRSTDTQYF.

This chain joins TRBV4-3 and TRBJ2-1; weak D call: TRBD1 (6 bases). Germline values: CDR1 LGHNA, CDR2 YSLEER. V shed 0 bases and J shed 5 bases, with 11 bases lying between them. This CDR3 contains 15 residues. CDR3 sequence reads: CASSQDLGHNNEQFF. CDR3 bases: TGCGCCAGCAGCCAAGATCTGGGACATAACAATGAGCAGTTCTTC.

This clonotype has just a few counts. The V gene is TRBV29-1, the J gene TRBJ2-5; D is uncertain. CDR1 and CDR2 (germline): SQVTM, ANQGSEA. This CDR3 contains 10 residues. The ends were cut back, 7 bases at V and 5 bases at J, with 8 bases in the middle. The CDR3 reads CSARDETQYF. The CDR3 DNA follows: TGCAGCGCACGAGACGAGACCCAGTACTTC. Based on the CDR3 plus reference TRBV29-1 and TRBJ2-5, the full variable domain is SAVISQKPSRDICQRGTSLTIQCQVDSQVTMMFWYRQQPGQSLTLIATANQGSEATYESGFVIDKFPISRPNLTFSTLTVSNMSPEDSSIYLCSARDETQYFGPGTRLLVL.

This chain joins TRBV7-2 and TRBJ2-7, with D possibly TRBD2 on 6 matching bases. V gave up 5 bases and J gave up 6 bases, with 14 bases separating them. This CDR3 comprises 13 residues. Germline V gene data show CDR1 as SGHTA and CDR2 as FQGNSA. The CDR3 DNA sequence: TGTGCCAGCAGCGTTACGGGAGAGGGCGAGCAGTACTTC. This gives the protein CASSVTGEGEQYF. The full variable domain, with the rest looked up from reference TRBV7-2 and TRBJ2-7, is GAGVSQSPSNKVTEKGKDVELRCDPISGHTALYWYRQSLGQGLEFLIYFQGNSAPDKSGLPSDRFSAERTGGSVSTLTIQRTQQEDSAVYLCASSVTGEGEQYFGPGTRLTVT.

This rearrangement joins TRBV4-2 to TRBJ2-3; no reliable D call. Germline lookup yields CDR1 LGHNA and CDR2 YNFKEQ. Deletions cut 1 base from V and 5 bases from J, with 7 bases between. This CDR3 is 13 amino acids long. The CDR3 reads CASSQVLGDTQYF. For the CDR3, the DNA is TGTGCCAGCAGCCAAGTTTTAGGAGATACGCAGTATTTT.

V gene TRBV20-1 combines with J gene TRBJ1-5; weak D call: TRBD1 (5 bases). CDR3 length: 16 residues. Germline loops: CDR1 DFQATT, CDR2 SNEGSKA (reference sequence). V gave up 0 bases and J gave up 7 bases, with 19 bases separating them. The CDR3 DNA is TGCAGTGCTAGAGATCATGTGGGGGAACGAGGCCAGCCCCAGCATTTT. As protein: CSARDHVGERGQPQHF.

The chain couples TRBV20-1 to TRBJ2-7; D assignment may be TRBD1 or TRBD2 (6 bases each). Trimming took 6 bases from V and 4 from J, leaving 19 bases between them. The CDR3 consists of 14 residues. Germline lookup yields CDR1 DFQATT and CDR2 SNEGSKA (reference sequence). The CDR3 DNA sequence: TGCAGTGCCGGGGGCATAGCGGACGGTTACGAGCAGTACTTC. Protein product: CSAGGIADGYEQYF.

The chain links TRBV5-1 to TRBJ2-7, with unresolved D. The CDR3 consists of 13 residues. Per the germline V gene, CDR1 is SGHRS and CDR2 is YFSETQ. V was pared by 7 bases and J by 7 bases, with 18 bases between. CDR3 nucleotides: TGCGCCAGCGGGCAGGATGTCTACAATGAGCAGTACTTC. It specifies CASGQDVYNEQYF.

This chain links TRBV5-1 with TRBJ2-2, with D perhaps being TRBD1 or TRBD2 (5 bases each). V was shortened by 4 bases and J by 0 bases, with 19 bases between the two germline ends. The germline V gene encodes CDR1 SGHRS and CDR2 YFSETQ. The CDR3 totals 18 residues. The chain's CDR3 is CASSRGTGVTANTGELFF. The CDR3, as DNA: TGCGCCAGCAGCCGAGGGACCGGTGTCACCGCGAACACCGGGGAGCTGTTTTTT. Complete variable domain (other parts from reference TRBV5-1 and TRBJ2-2): KAGVTQTPRYLIKTRGQQVTLSCSPISGHRSVSWYQQTPGQGLQFLFEYFSETQRNKGNFPGRFSGRQFSNSRSEMNVSTLELGDSALYLCASSRGTGVTANTGELFFGEGSRLTVL.

The chain joins TRBV20-1 to TRBJ2-1; 7 bases align to TRBD2. From germline, CDR1 is DFQATT and CDR2 SNEGSKA (reference sequence). The V segment lost 2 bases and the J segment 5 bases; nucleotides outside the gene matches: 6. The CDR3 loop spans 14 amino acids. The CDR3 DNA sequence: TGCAGTGCTAGATGGGCGGGGGAGAACAATGAGCAGTTCTTC. Its translation: CSARWAGENNEQFF.